This entry lists 17 T cell receptor beta chains sequenced from one sample in a study of pediatric ulcerative colitis. The assay was immunoSEQ multiplex PCR, and TCRdb's table has in-frame clones only and misses some. This sample has about 64,000 clones, with roughly nine tenths found just once. Sequencing was performed on blood. The receptors originated from a boy under 18 with severe ulcerative colitis.

The gene calls are TRBV7-6 and TRBJ2-7; D not certain. Germline-derived CDR1 and CDR2 are SGHVS and FNYEAQ. V lost 5 bases and J lost 5, with 16 bases in between. The CDR3 runs 14 residues. The CDR3 loop reads CASSPLSGLNEQYF. The CDR3 region has the DNA TGTGCCAGCAGCCCCCTGTCGGGTCTCAACGAGCAGTACTTC. Full variable domain (missing parts from reference TRBV7-6 and TRBJ2-7): GAGVSQSPRYKVTKRGQDVALRCDPISGHVSLYWYRQALGQGPEFLTYFNYEAQQDKSGLPNDRFSAERPEGSISTLTIQRTEQRDSAMYRCASSPLSGLNEQYFGPGTRLTVT.

The rearrangement links TRBV6-1 to TRBJ1-1; unclear D gene. The CDR3 runs to 14 residues. The germline CDR1 and CDR2 sequences are MNHNS and SASEGT. V dropped 6 bases and J dropped 6 bases, with 17 bases sitting between them. DNA of the CDR3: TGTGCCAGCAGCCTAGGATCGATTAGCTCTGAAGCTTTCTTT. It yields the protein CASSLGSISSEAFF.

This clone appeared once. The chain combines TRBV15 with TRBJ1-5; 7 positions agree with TRBD1. Unmatched junction bases numbered 6, after V lost 3 bases and J lost 4 bases. The CDR3 spans 15 residues. Germline V lookup: CDR1 LNHNV, CDR2 YYDKDF (reference sequence). The CDR3 loop is CATSRDRSGNQPQHF. The CDR3 region has the DNA TGTGCCACCAGCAGGGACAGGTCGGGGAATCAGCCCCAGCATTTT.

The V gene is TRBV27, the J gene TRBJ1-1; D is uncertain. CDR1 is MNHEY and CDR2 is SMNVEV in the germline V gene (reference sequence). This CDR3 has 15 amino acids. V lost 3 bases to trimming and J lost 0 bases, with 11 bases between them. The CDR3 loop reads CASSFDSAMNTEAFF. The CDR3 nucleotides are TGTGCCAGCAGTTTCGACTCAGCCATGAACACTGAAGCTTTCTTT.

The chain carries TRBV2 and TRBJ2-1, with no clear D. The germline gives CDR1 SNHLY, CDR2 FYNNEI. V was pared by 5 bases and J by 8 bases, with 10 bases between. The CDR3 has 12 residues. CDR3 amino acids: CASSWQFDEQFF. The CDR3 bases are TGTGCCAGCAGTTGGCAGTTCGATGAGCAGTTCTTC.

The rearrangement joins TRBV4-1 to TRBJ1-5; D might be TRBD1 (5 bases). The CDR3 has 13 amino acids. The V gene's germline CDR1 is MGHRA and CDR2 YSYEKL. V was shortened by 4 bases and J by 7 bases, with 11 bases between the two germline ends. Written as DNA, the CDR3 is TGCGCCAGCAGCCTGGACATCTGGCAGCCCCAGCATTTT. It specifies CASSLDIWQPQHF.

CDR3 region: CSVVGTWQFF. In DNA, the CDR3 is TGCAGCGTTGTGGGGACTTGGCAGTTCTTC. This chain uses TRBV29-1 with TRBJ2-1; possibly TRBD2 for D (6 bases). Germline V gives CDR1 SQVTM, CDR2 ANQGSEA. The CDR3 extends over 10 amino acids. Deletions cut 4 bases from V and 12 bases from J, with 10 bases between.

The chain couples TRBV7-8 to TRBJ2-7; D unresolved. CDR3 length equals 19 residues. Trimming removed 7 bases at V and 0 bases at J, with 28 bases between. Germline CDR1 and CDR2: SGHVS and FQNEAQ. Written as DNA, the CDR3 is TGTGCCAGCAACCTCCTAGGAGTGGAAGCGTCTAATGGCTCCTACGAGCAGTACTTC. Amino acids: CASNLLGVEASNGSYEQYF.

The chain uses TRBV19 and TRBJ2-2, with 7 bases identical to TRBD2. The CDR3 covers 14 residues. In germline, CDR1 is LNHDA, CDR2 SQIVND (reference sequence). The J segment lost 4 bases and the V segment lost 5 bases, leaving 4 bases of the junction unmatched. Here the CDR3 reads CASSYGEGTGELFF. In nucleotides, the CDR3 is TGTGCCAGTAGTTACGGGGAGGGCACCGGGGAGCTGTTTTTT.

The table lists this clone with a few counts. CDR3 protein: CASSFIWQGEQYF. DNA for the CDR3: TGTGCCAGCAGCTTTATTTGGCAAGGCGAGCAGTACTTC. The V and J genes are TRBV14 and TRBJ2-7, with no clear D. V lost 5 bases to trimming and J lost 6 bases, with 14 bases between them. The CDR3 runs 13 residues. CDR1 SGHDN and CDR2 FVKESK come from the germline V gene.

J is TRBJ2-3 and V is TRBV15; no reliable D call. V lost 9 bases, J lost 0 bases, and 16 bases lay in between. The germline V gene has CDR1 LNHNV and CDR2 YYDKDF (reference sequence). The CDR3 is made up of 15 amino acids. In DNA, the CDR3 is TGTGCCACGGGCGTGGGTGGGCCTAGCACAGATACGCAGTATTTT. Translating gives CATGVGGPSTDTQYF.

This chain connects TRBV6-5 to TRBJ2-2, with 8 bases identical to TRBD2. The CDR3 sequence is 14 residues long. The V gene end was trimmed by 7 bases and the J gene end by 7 bases; junction bases not matched to a gene: 8. In germline, CDR1 is MNHEY, CDR2 SVGAGI. The CDR3 region has the DNA TGTGCCAGCAATCCAGCGGGAGCAAACGGGGAGCTGTTTTTT. This sequence encodes CASNPAGANGELFF.

The chain is built from TRBV16 and TRBJ2-1; weak D call: TRBD2 (5 bases). Germline V gene lookup returns CDR1 KGHSY and CDR2 FQNENV. The CDR3 totals 14 residues. V lost 3 bases and J lost 5, with 11 bases in between. In DNA form, the CDR3 reads TGTGCCAGCAGCCAGTTAACTAGAAACAATGAGCAGTTCTTC. Protein: CASSQLTRNNEQFF.

The rearrangement joins TRBV5-4 to TRBJ2-1; 9 bases align to TRBD2. The CDR3 consists of 20 residues. V was pared by 2 bases and J by 0 bases, with 15 bases of the junction left unmatched. From germline, CDR1 is SGHNT and CDR2 YYREEE (reference sequence). Here the CDR3 DNA reads TGTGCCAGCAGCTTCGTACTAGCGGGCTCGACTTGGAGCTCCTACAATGAGCAGTTCTTC. Translating gives CASSFVLAGSTWSSYNEQFF.

The count of this clone is one. The rearrangement uses TRBV6-6 and TRBJ2-1, with D hard to call. CDR3 length: 14 amino acids. Germline values: CDR1 MNHNY, CDR2 SVGAGI (reference sequence). The germline V and J ends were trimmed by 6 bases and 0 bases, with 9 bases remaining between them. The CDR3 sequence: CASSPLGSYNEQFF. CDR3 in DNA: TGTGCCAGCAGCCCCCTCGGCTCCTACAATGAGCAGTTCTTC.

The CDR3: CASSQEFPGYEQYF. Here the CDR3 DNA reads TGCGCCAGCAGCCAAGAGTTTCCGGGCTACGAGCAGTACTTC. This sequence joins TRBV4-3 and TRBJ2-7, with D unclear. V was pared by 0 bases and J by 3 bases, with 9 bases between. The CDR3 runs 14 residues. CDR1 is LGHNA and CDR2 is YSLEER in the germline V gene.

V and J are TRBV5-1 and TRBJ1-2; D unclear. V was cut by 4 bases and J by 4 bases, with 17 bases left in between. Germline CDR1 SGHRS, CDR2 YFSETQ. The CDR3 consists of 15 residues. The chain's CDR3 is CASSDGRRDPYGYTF. CDR3 sequence (DNA): TGCGCCAGCAGCGACGGACGGAGGGATCCCTATGGCTACACCTTC.